Listed here are 13 T cell receptor beta chains from one sample, sequenced in a study of blood T cell repertoires in COVID-19. Sequencing used immunoSEQ multiplex PCR; TCRdb keeps in-frame clones, though not all of them. The sample carries more than 200,000 clones, 80% to 90% recorded once. The sequenced sample consisted of peripheral blood. The source is a man aged 50-60 years with COVID-19, enrolled during active disease.

V gene TRBV5-1 combines with J gene TRBJ1-4, with TRBD1 matching over 9 bases. Germline trimming cut 6 bases from V and 7 bases from J; bases unmatched to any gene: 4. This CDR3 has 13 amino acids. The germline gives CDR1 SGHRS, CDR2 YFSETQ. Here the CDR3 DNA reads TGCGCCAGCACTGGACAGGGGACTGAAAAACTGTTTTTT. It translates to CASTGQGTEKLFF.

This chain links TRBV11-1 with TRBJ2-4; 11 nucleotides agree with TRBD1. CDR1 and CDR2 (germline): SGHAT, FQDESV (reference sequence). V trimming: 5 bases; J trimming: 5 bases; junction bases outside the gene matches: 8. The CDR3 covers 16 residues. CDR3 in DNA: TGTGCCAGCAGCACCCGGGACAGGGGGTGGGAAAACATTCAGTACTTC. Translated, it gives CASSTRDRGWENIQYF.

The CDR3 coding sequence is TGTGCCAGCAGCGTAGATGGCGGATTGAACACTGAAGCTTTCTTT. Protein sequence: CASSVDGGLNTEAFF. V and J are TRBV9 and TRBJ1-1; D uncertain. The V gene lost 0 bases and the J gene lost 0 bases, with 9 bases spanning the gap. The CDR3 loop spans 15 amino acids. Germline-derived CDR1 and CDR2 are SGDLS and YYNGEE.

The CDR3, as DNA: TGTGCCAGCAGCTTTGACAGGGATGGCTACACCTTC. Translating gives CASSFDRDGYTF. The V gene is TRBV7-2, the J gene TRBJ1-2, with 7 bases that match TRBD1. The CDR3 has 12 residues. V trimming: 3 bases; J trimming: 6 bases; junction bases outside the gene matches: 1. The germline V gene has CDR1 SGHTA and CDR2 FQGNSA.

This chain joins TRBV7-3 and TRBJ2-3; 8 bases line up with TRBD2. The CDR3 is 15 amino acids. V lost 1 base to trimming and J lost 4 bases; unmatched junction nucleotides: 4. Germline V gene lookup returns CDR1 SGHTA and CDR2 FQGTGA. The CDR3 DNA follows: TGTGCCAGCAGCTTAAACGGGGGGGCAGCAGATACGCAGTATTTT. It yields the protein CASSLNGGAADTQYF.

The V call is TRBV2, the J call TRBJ1-2, with no clear D. The CDR3 extends over 17 amino acids. Trimming removed 7 bases from V and 8 bases from J, with 29 bases in between. The germline V gene encodes CDR1 SNHLY and CDR2 FYNNEI. The CDR3 loop is CASTTREEGTTLGGYTF. The DNA of the CDR3 is TGTGCCAGCACTACGAGGGAGGAGGGTACCACGCTTGGGGGCTACACCTTC.

V usage is TRBV27 and J usage is TRBJ1-6; 7 nucleotides align to TRBD1. This CDR3 spans 15 amino acids. With 3 bases clipped from V and 7 bases from J, the junction kept 6 bases outside the gene matches. Germline CDR1 is MNHEY and CDR2 is SMNVEV (reference sequence). Here the CDR3 reads CASSFQGGGNSPLHF. CDR3 coding DNA: TGTGCCAGCAGTTTTCAAGGGGGCGGGAATTCACCCCTCCACTTT.

The chain links TRBV24-1 to TRBJ2-2; 9 positions agree with TRBD2. V gave up 5 bases and J gave up 5 bases; unmatched junction bases: 2. Germline lookup yields CDR1 KGHDR and CDR2 SFDVKD. The CDR3 loop spans 14 amino acids. The CDR3 nucleotides are TGTGCCACCAGTGGTGCGGGGGGGACCGGGGAGCTGTTTTTT. This codes for CATSGAGGTGELFF.

CDR3 sequence reads: CASSTNLHGVAYEQYF. CDR3 sequence (DNA): TGTGCCAGTAGTACGAACCTACACGGGGTGGCCTACGAGCAGTACTTC. V and J are TRBV19 and TRBJ2-7, with D possibly matching TRBD2 (5 bases). Germline CDR1 reads LNHDA; CDR2 reads SQIVND (reference sequence). This CDR3 region has 16 residues. V was shortened by 4 bases and J by 2 bases, with 18 bases between the two germline ends.

This clone was picked up one time. V is TRBV3-1 (or the pseudogene TRBV3-2) and J is TRBJ1-5; D is ambiguous. The germline gives CDR1 LGHDT, CDR2 YNNKEL (reference sequence). The CDR3 length is 12 residues. V was clipped by 3 bases and J by 6 bases, with 6 bases between them. The CDR3 DNA is TGTGCCAGCAGCCAGTCGGGTCAGCCCCAGCATTTT. This translates into CASSQSGQPQHF.

The chain couples TRBV10-1 to TRBJ2-5, with no clear D. Germline CDR1 reads WNHNN; CDR2 reads SYGVQD (reference sequence). The V end lost 3 bases, the J end lost 2 bases, and 4 bases lay between the germline ends. The CDR3 spans 12 residues. As DNA, the CDR3 is TGCGCCAGCAGTGATCAGCAAGAGACCCAGTACTTC. Translating it yields CASSDQQETQYF.

This chain links TRBV30 with TRBJ1-4; D gene unclear. V gave up 8 bases and J gave up 10 bases, with 17 bases separating them. The germline gives CDR1 GTSNPN, CDR2 SVGIG (reference sequence). The length of the CDR3 is 12 residues. CDR3 nucleotide sequence: TGTGCCAGAACCGGGAATAGTGGAAAACTGTTTTTT. Its protein product is CARTGNSGKLFF.

The chain combines TRBV7-9 with TRBJ1-2, with 7 nucleotides matching TRBD1. Germline V gene lookup returns CDR1 SEHNR and CDR2 FQNEAQ (reference sequence). The ends lost 1 base at V and 0 bases at J; junction bases unmatched: 2. The CDR3 consists of 15 residues. The CDR3 coding sequence is TGTGCCAGCAGCTTAGGACAGGGATCTAACTATGGCTACACCTTC. Translating it yields CASSLGQGSNYGYTF. Full variable domain (rest looked up from reference TRBV7-9 and TRBJ1-2): DTGVSQNPRHKITKRGQNVTFRCDPISEHNRLYWYRQTLGQGPEFLTYFQNEAQLEKSRLLSDRFSAERPKGSFSTLEIQRTEQGDSAMYLCASSLGQGSNYGYTFGSGTRLTVV.